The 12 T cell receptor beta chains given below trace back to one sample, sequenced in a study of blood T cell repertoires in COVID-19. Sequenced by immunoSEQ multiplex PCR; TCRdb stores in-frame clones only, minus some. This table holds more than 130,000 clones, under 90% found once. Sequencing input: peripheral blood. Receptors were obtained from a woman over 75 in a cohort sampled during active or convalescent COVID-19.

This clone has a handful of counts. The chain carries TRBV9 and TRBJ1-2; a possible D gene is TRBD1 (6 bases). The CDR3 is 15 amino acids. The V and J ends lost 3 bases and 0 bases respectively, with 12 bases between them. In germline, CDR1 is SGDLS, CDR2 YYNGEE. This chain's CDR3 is CASSAGQFTNYGYTF. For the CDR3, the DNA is TGTGCCAGCAGCGCAGGACAGTTTACTAACTATGGCTACACCTTC.

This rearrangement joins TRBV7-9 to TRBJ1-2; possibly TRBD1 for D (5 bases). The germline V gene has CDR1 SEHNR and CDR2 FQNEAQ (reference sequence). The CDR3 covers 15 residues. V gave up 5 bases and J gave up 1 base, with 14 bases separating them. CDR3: CASSAGTGINYGYTF. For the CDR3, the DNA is TGTGCCAGCAGCGCAGGCACAGGTATTAACTATGGCTACACCTTC.

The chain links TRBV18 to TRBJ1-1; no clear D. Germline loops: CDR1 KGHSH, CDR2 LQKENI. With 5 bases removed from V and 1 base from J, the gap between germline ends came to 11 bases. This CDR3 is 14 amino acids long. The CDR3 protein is CASSIAARNTEAFF. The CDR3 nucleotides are TGTGCCAGCTCAATAGCAGCAAGGAACACTGAAGCTTTCTTT.

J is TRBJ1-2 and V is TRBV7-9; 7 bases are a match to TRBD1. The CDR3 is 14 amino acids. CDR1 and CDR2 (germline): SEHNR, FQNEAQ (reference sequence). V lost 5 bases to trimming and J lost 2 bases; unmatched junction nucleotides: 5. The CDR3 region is CASSPYRGNYGYTF. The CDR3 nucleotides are TGTGCCAGCAGCCCGTACAGGGGAAACTATGGCTACACCTTC.

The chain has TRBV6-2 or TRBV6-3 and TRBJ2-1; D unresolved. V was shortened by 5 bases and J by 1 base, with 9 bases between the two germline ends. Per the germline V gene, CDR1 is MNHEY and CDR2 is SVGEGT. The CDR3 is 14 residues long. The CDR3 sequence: CASSPDISYNEQFF. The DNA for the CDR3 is TGTGCCAGCAGTCCCGACATTTCCTACAATGAGCAGTTCTTC.

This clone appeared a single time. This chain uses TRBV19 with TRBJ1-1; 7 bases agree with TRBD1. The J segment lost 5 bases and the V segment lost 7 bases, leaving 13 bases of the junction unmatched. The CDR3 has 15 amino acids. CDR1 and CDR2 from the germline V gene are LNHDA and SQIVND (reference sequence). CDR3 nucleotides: TGTGCCAGTACCACGGACAGGAGGGGAGTAACTGAAGCTTTCTTT. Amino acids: CASTTDRRGVTEAFF.

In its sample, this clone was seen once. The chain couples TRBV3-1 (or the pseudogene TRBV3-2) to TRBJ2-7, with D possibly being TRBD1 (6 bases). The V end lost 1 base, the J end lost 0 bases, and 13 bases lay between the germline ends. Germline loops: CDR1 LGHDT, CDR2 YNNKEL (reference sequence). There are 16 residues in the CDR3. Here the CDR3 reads CASSQALAGVSYEQYF. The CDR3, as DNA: TGTGCCAGCAGCCAAGCGTTGGCAGGGGTCTCCTACGAGCAGTACTTC.

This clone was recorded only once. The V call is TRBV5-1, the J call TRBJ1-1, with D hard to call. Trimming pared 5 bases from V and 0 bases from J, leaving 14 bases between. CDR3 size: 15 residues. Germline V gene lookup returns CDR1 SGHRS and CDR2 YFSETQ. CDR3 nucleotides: TGCGCCAGCAGGGGTGGGGAGTGGGTGAACACTGAAGCTTTCTTT. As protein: CASRGGEWVNTEAFF. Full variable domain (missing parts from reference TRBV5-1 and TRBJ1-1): KAGVTQTPRYLIKTRGQQVTLSCSPISGHRSVSWYQQTPGQGLQFLFEYFSETQRNKGNFPGRFSGRQFSNSRSEMNVSTLELGDSALYLCASRGGEWVNTEAFFGQGTRLTVV.

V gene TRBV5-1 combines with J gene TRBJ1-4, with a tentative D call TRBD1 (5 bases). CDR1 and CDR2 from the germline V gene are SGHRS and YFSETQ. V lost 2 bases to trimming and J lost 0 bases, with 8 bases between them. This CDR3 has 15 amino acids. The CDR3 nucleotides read TGCGCCAGCAGCTTAACAGGAGCAACTAATGAAAAACTGTTTTTT. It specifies CASSLTGATNEKLFF.

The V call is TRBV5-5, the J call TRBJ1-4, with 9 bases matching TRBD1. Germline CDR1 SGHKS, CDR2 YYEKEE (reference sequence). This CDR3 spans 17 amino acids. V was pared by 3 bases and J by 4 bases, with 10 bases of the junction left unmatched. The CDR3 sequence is CASSSYGTGRGNEKLFF. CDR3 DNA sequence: TGTGCCAGCAGCTCCTACGGGACAGGGCGAGGTAATGAAAAACTGTTTTTT.

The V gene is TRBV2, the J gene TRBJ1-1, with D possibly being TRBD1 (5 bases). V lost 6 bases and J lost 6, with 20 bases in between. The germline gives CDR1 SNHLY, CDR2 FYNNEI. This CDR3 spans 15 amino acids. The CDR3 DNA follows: TGTGCCAGCAGGATTTCGGACGGGCCACAGGCTGAAGCTTTCTTT. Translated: CASRISDGPQAEAFF.

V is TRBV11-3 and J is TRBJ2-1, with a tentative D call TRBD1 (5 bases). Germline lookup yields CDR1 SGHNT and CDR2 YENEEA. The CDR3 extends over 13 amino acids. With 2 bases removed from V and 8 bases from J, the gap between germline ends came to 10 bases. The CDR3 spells CASSLKGWDEQFF. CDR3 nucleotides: TGTGCCAGCAGCTTAAAGGGGTGGGATGAGCAGTTCTTC.